This T cell receptor (beta chain) comes out of a study of immune evolution from preneoplasia to lung adenocarcinoma. On this clone itself: Its antigen is unidentified.

Between the mid-2010s and the late 2010s, patients underwent resection in Japan or China. Sequencing was performed with immunoSEQ multiplex PCR; in TCRdb, only in-frame clones are kept and a portion is missing. Among 6,500 to 9,000 clones listed, around 81% were seen once. Study-level findings and limits: Normal lung had the highest top T cell clone frequencies. Normal lung had highest clonality; later lesions appeared denser, more diverse.

The sequence was collected from a person aged 65 to 79 with lung adenocarcinoma. Sequences were obtained from FFPE adjacent normal lung tissue.

The CDR3 DNA follows: TGTGCCAGCAGCGTGTCAGGGTGGGAGCAGTTCTTC. This codes for CASSVSGWEQFF. The chain links TRBV9 to TRBJ2-1, with a tentative D call TRBD1 (5 bases). Germline V gene lookup returns CDR1 SGDLS and CDR2 YYNGEE. V shed 2 bases and J shed 10 bases, with 10 bases lying between them. The CDR3 has 12 residues. The variable domain in full, completed from reference TRBV9 and TRBJ2-1, reads DSGVTQTPKHLITATGQRVTLRCSPRSGDLSVYWYQQSLDQGLQFLIQYYNGEERAKGNILERFSAQQFPDLHSELNLSSLELGDSALYFCASSVSGWEQFFGPGTRLTVL.